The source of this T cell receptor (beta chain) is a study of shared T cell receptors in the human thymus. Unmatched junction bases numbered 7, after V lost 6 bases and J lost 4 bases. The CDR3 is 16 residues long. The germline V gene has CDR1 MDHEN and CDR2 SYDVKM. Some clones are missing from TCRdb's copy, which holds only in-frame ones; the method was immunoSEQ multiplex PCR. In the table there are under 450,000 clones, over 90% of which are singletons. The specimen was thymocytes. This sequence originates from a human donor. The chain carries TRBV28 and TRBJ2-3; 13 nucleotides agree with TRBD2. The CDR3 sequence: CASRGLAGIFPDTQYF. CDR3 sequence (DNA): TGTGCCAGCAGGGGACTAGCGGGAATTTTCCCAGATACGCAGTATTTT. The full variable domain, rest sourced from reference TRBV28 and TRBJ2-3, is DVKVTQSSRYLVKRTGEKVFLECVQDMDHENMFWYRQDPGLGLRLIYFSYDVKMKEKGDIPEGYSVSREKKERFSLILESASTNQTSMYLCASRGLAGIFPDTQYFGPGTRLTVL.